This entry features one TCR beta chain sequence. The antigen this receptor binds is unknown. With a much larger clone just one base away, this may be a read error. This entry is derived from a study of T cell repertoires in cytomegalovirus infection (dated by TCRdb to about 2019). For the wider study: Recently identified HLA-C-restricted CMV epitopes, whose presentation resists viral immunomodulation, were targeted by peptide stimulations together with well-studied HLA-B-restricted epitopes. The HLA type of each donor mattered for the analysis, because public TCR beta signatures pointed to carriage of CMV infection along with the matching HLA type.

On the study overall, not on this receptor specifically: In the ex vivo response, HLA-C-restricted CMV-specific TCR beta clonotypes were dominant, and in two of eight donors the single most frequent clonotype came from this HLA-C-restricted group. Carriers of CMV infection plus the relevant HLA type were discriminated by the cumulative frequency of public TCR beta family members in the study cohort and in an independent roughly 340-donor cohort.

The V end loses 4 bases and the J end loses 7 bases, and a stretch of 17 bases separates them. Looking up the germline V gene yields CDR1 MNHEY and CDR2 SVGAGI. Including the terminal cysteine and phenylalanine, the CDR3 comprises 16 residues. CDR3 DNA is the only sequence kept; it has 48 bases, read in frame from the first base. Taken with the paper, the label for treatment or condition translates to: in vitro stimulation with specific CMV peptide epitopes to enrich CMV-specific T cells. TCRdb records Illumina HiSeq 1500 as the sequencer. TCRdb itself trimmed the public reads at Q25 with fastp, ran MiXCR and retained productive beta chains. Here each entry gathers all rows of one CDR3 protein and keeps the most common genes and DNA. In all, the sample holds around 710,000 distinct CDR3 sequences, and 25% to 35% of those were seen once. The ten top clones hold less than 15% of the sample.

Here the sequenced sample was cultured CD8+ T cells from PBMCs, taken from culture after CMV antigen stimulation. The TCR comes from a human donor in good health (CMV status not recorded). Some clones in this sample may be carry-over from other donors' samples. The receptor chain draws on TRBV6-5 and TRBJ1-6, with TRBD1 perhaps the D gene, on 5 matching bases. The sequenced DNA is TGTGCCAGCAGTTCCAACAGGCAATCTACGAATTCACCCCTCCACTTT. This codes for CASSSNRQSTNSPLHF.